The 12 T cell receptor beta chains below all came from one sample that was sequenced in a study of control samples from healthy donors and cancer patients (dated by TCRdb to between 2020 and 2021). Library preparation was by the immunoSEQ multiplex PCR assay. The immuneACCESS repertoire file appears here via TCRdb, limited to in-frame rearrangements. These files lack a portion of the clones; in checked studies, under half of the deficit traces to unresolved V genes, and the cause of the others is not known. The table for this sample lists under 150,000 clones; about nine tenths of them were counted only once. Of the sample, 4.9% is held by the ten largest clones. Sequenced: blood. Source of these receptors: a man aged 30-40 years in good health.

The CDR3 spells CASSALAGQNTEAFF. CDR3 nucleotide sequence: TGTGCCAGCAGTGCATTGGCAGGGCAGAACACTGAAGCTTTCTTT. V usage is TRBV2 and J usage is TRBJ1-1; D might be TRBD1 (5 bases). Germline lookup yields CDR1 SNHLY and CDR2 FYNNEI. The CDR3 extends over 15 amino acids. Trimming took off 4 bases at V and 1 base at J, with 13 bases between the two ends.

The gene calls are TRBV5-1 and TRBJ1-2; D is possibly TRBD1 (5 bases). CDR1 SGHRS and CDR2 YFSETQ come from the germline V gene. V was cut by 5 bases and J by 1 base, with 12 bases left in between. The CDR3 extends over 14 amino acids. As DNA, the CDR3 is TGCGCCAGCAGTTCCGACAGCAATAACTATGGCTACACCTTC. Protein product: CASSSDSNNYGYTF.

The chain joins TRBV29-1 to TRBJ2-1, with 7 bases fitting TRBD1. The CDR3 is made up of 13 amino acids. Germline CDR1 is SQVTM and CDR2 is ANQGSEA. Unmatched junction bases numbered 8, after V lost 7 bases and J lost 5 bases. The CDR3, as DNA: TGCAGCGGAGAGGACAGGTCCGACAATGAGCAGTTCTTC. Protein product: CSGEDRSDNEQFF.

V gene TRBV7-2 combines with J gene TRBJ1-4; 8 bases agree with TRBD1. The CDR3 is 16 amino acids. Germline CDR1 is SGHTA and CDR2 is FQGNSA. J was trimmed by 8 bases and V by 6 bases; bases with no gene match: 14. The CDR3 reads CASRPGQGPGGEKLFF. In DNA form, the CDR3 reads TGTGCCAGCAGACCCGGACAGGGCCCAGGCGGAGAAAAACTGTTTTTT.

This chain joins TRBV7-8 and TRBJ2-2; D is uncertain. CDR1 and CDR2 (germline): SGHVS, FQNEAQ. The CDR3 has 15 amino acids. V lost 1 base and J 5 bases, leaving 11 bases between the germline ends. CDR3 nucleotide sequence: TGTGCCAGCAGCTTAGGCTTGACGAGGACCGGGGAGCTGTTTTTT. Translated: CASSLGLTRTGELFF.

The chain has TRBV19 and TRBJ2-5; the match to TRBD2 covers 7 bases. CDR3 length: 17 residues. Germline values: CDR1 LNHDA, CDR2 SQIVND (reference sequence). The V gene end was trimmed by 6 bases and the J gene end by 4 bases; junction bases not matched to a gene: 17. The CDR3 spells CASRGGAGSSRSETQYF. CDR3 nucleotides: TGTGCCAGTAGGGGAGGAGCGGGGAGTTCCCGGTCAGAGACCCAGTACTTC. Supplemented by reference TRBV19 and TRBJ2-5, the full variable domain reads DGGITQSPKYLFRKEGQNVTLSCEQNLNHDAMYWYRQDPGQGLRLIYYSQIVNDFQKGDIAEGYSVSREKKESFPLTVTSAQKNPTAFYLCASRGGAGSSRSETQYFGPGTRLLVL.

The chain recombines TRBV5-1 with TRBJ1-2; 7 bases match TRBD1. V was clipped by 4 bases and J by 0 bases; unmatched bases: 3. CDR3 length equals 14 residues. Per the germline V gene, CDR1 is SGHRS and CDR2 is YFSETQ. CDR3 loop: CASSEGTANYGYTF. DNA for the CDR3: TGCGCCAGCAGCGAAGGGACAGCTAACTATGGCTACACCTTC.

The chain carries TRBV3-1 (or the pseudogene TRBV3-2) and TRBJ2-3; 13 bases map to TRBD2. There are 15 residues in the CDR3. Germline V gene data show CDR1 as LGHDT and CDR2 as YNNKEL (reference sequence). V gave up 2 bases and J gave up 8 bases; unmatched junction bases: 4. This CDR3 reads CASSQTSGGAGTQYF. DNA of the CDR3: TGTGCCAGCAGCCAAACTAGCGGGGGGGCAGGTACGCAGTATTTT.

The CDR3 protein is CASSTSGQGTNIQYF. CDR3 in DNA: TGTGCCAGTAGTACATCGGGACAGGGGACAAACATTCAGTACTTC. The rearrangement uses TRBV19 and TRBJ2-4; 10 nucleotides line up with TRBD1. CDR3 length: 15 residues. CDR1 is LNHDA and CDR2 is SQIVND in the germline V gene (reference sequence). Trimming at V came to 4 bases and at J to 6 bases, leaving 6 bases not matched to a gene.

The chain couples TRBV7-9 to TRBJ1-4, with D perhaps matching TRBD1 (6 bases). Between the trimmed V and J ends, which lost 5 bases and 5 bases, there was a span of 15 bases. Germline V gene data show CDR1 as SEHNR and CDR2 as FQNEAQ (reference sequence). The CDR3 has 15 residues. This chain's CDR3 is CASSRSGDLNEKLFF. CDR3 bases: TGTGCCAGCAGCCGATCAGGGGACTTAAATGAAAAACTGTTTTTT.

The chain combines TRBV10-3 with TRBJ1-1, with D perhaps TRBD1 (5 bases). V lost 7 bases to trimming and J lost 2 bases, with 8 bases between them. Germline V gives CDR1 ENHRY, CDR2 SYGVKD. The CDR3 is made up of 12 amino acids. The CDR3 nucleotides read TGTGCCATCAACGACAGAAACACTGAAGCTTTCTTT. Protein: CAINDRNTEAFF.

This chain links TRBV9 with TRBJ1-6; 9 positions agree with TRBD1. The CDR3 runs to 16 residues. Germline lookup yields CDR1 SGDLS and CDR2 YYNGEE. With V trimmed by 4 bases and J by 7 bases, 9 bases remained unmatched. This CDR3 reads CASSQSNTGGNSPLHF. CDR3 bases: TGTGCCAGCAGCCAATCCAATACAGGGGGCAATTCACCCCTCCACTTT.